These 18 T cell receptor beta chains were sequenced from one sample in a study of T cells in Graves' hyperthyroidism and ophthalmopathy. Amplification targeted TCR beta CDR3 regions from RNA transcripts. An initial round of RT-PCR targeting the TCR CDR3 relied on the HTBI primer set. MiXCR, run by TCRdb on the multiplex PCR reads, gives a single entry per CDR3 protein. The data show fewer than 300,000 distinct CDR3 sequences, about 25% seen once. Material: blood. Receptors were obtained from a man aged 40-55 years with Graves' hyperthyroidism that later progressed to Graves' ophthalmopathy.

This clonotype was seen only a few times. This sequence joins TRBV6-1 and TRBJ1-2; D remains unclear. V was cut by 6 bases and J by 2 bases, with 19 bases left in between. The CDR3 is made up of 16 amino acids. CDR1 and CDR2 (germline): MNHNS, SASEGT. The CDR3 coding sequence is TGTGCCAGCAGGAAAAATAGACAAGGGCGGAACTATGGCTACACCTTC. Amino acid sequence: CASRKNRQGRNYGYTF.

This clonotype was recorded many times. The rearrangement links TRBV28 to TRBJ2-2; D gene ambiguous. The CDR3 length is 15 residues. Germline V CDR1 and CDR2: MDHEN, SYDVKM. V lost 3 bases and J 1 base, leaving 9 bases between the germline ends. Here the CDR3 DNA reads TGTGCCAGCAGTTTCTCGGGTGAGAACACCGGGGAGCTGTTTTTT. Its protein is CASSFSGENTGELFF.

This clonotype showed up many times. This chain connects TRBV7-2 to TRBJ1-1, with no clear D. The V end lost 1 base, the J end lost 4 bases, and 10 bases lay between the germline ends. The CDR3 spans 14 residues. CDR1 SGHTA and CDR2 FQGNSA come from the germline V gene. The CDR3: CASSLVAQLTEAFF. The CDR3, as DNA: TGTGCCAGCAGCTTAGTCGCCCAGCTCACTGAAGCTTTCTTT.

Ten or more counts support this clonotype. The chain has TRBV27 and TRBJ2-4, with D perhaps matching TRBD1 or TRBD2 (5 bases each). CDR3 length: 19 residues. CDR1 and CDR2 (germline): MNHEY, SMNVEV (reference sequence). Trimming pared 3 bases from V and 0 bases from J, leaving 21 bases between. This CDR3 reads CASSFPGPAFRLAKNIQYF. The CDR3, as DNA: TGTGCCAGCAGTTTTCCGGGGCCCGCATTTCGATTAGCCAAAAACATTCAGTACTTC.

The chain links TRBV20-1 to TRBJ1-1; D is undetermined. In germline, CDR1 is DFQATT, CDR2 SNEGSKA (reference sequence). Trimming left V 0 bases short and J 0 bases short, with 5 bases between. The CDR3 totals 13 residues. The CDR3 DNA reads TGCAGTGCTAGAGATCCCTTGAACACTGAAGCTTTCTTT. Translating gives CSARDPLNTEAFF.

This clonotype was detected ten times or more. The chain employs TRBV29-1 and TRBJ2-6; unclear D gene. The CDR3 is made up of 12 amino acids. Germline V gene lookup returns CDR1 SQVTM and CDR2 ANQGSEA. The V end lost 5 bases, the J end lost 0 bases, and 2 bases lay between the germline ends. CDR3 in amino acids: CSVISGANVLTF. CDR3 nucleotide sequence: TGCAGCGTTATCTCTGGGGCCAACGTCCTGACTTTC.

CDR3 sequence reads: CASSPLWTGGGEAFF. CDR3 nucleotide sequence: TGTGCCAGCAGTCCCCTATGGACAGGGGGAGGTGAAGCTTTCTTT. V and J are TRBV27 and TRBJ1-1, with 10 positions matching TRBD1. Per germline, CDR1 MNHEY and CDR2 SMNVEV (reference sequence). V was pared by 5 bases and J by 7 bases, with 10 bases of the junction left unmatched. There are 15 residues in the CDR3.

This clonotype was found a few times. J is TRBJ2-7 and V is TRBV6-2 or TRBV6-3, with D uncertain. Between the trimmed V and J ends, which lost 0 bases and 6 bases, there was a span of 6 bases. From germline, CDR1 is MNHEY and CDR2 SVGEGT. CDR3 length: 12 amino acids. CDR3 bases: TGTGCCAGCAGTTACTCGACTTCCGAGCAGTACTTC. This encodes CASSYSTSEQYF.

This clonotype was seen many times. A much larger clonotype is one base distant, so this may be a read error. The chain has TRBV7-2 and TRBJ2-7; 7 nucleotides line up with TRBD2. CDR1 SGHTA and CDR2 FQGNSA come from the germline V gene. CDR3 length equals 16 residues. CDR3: CAGSLASSGNHYEQYF. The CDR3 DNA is TGTGCCGGCAGCTTAGCCTCCAGCGGGAACCACTACGAGCAGTACTTC.

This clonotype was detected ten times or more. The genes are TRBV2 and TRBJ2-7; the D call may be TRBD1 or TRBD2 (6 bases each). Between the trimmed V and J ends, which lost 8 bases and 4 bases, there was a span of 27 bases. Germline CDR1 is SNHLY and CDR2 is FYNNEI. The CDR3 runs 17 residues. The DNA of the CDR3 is TGTGCCAGCGCGGGCAGGGACCCTAATAGGGGGGTTTACGAGCAGTACTTC. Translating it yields CASAGRDPNRGVYEQYF.

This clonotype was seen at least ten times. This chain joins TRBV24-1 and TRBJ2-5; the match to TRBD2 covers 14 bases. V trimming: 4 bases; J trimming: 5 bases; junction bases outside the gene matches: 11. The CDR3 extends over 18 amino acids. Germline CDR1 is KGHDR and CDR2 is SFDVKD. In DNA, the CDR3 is TGTGCCACCAGTGACCCTCAGGGACTAGCGGGAGCCCGGGAGACCCAGTACTTC. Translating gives CATSDPQGLAGARETQYF.

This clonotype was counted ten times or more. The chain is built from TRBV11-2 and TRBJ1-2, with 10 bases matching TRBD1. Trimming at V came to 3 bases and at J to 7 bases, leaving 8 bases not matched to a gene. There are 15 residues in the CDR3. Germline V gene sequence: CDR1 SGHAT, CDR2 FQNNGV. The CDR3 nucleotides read TGTGCCAGCAGCTTGCCCGGGGACAGGGGAGTTGGCTACACCTTC. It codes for CASSLPGDRGVGYTF.

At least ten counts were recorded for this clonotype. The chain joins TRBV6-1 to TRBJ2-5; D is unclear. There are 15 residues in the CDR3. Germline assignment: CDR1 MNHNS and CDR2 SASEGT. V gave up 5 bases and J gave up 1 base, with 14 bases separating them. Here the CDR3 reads CASSKTQVAQETQYF. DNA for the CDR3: TGTGCCAGCAGTAAAACCCAGGTGGCCCAAGAGACCCAGTACTTC.

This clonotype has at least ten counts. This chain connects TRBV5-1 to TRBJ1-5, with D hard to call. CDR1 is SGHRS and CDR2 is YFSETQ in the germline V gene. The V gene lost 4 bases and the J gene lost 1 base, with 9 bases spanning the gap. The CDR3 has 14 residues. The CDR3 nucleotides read TGCGCCAGCAGCCCTGCGGGGAGCAATCAGCCCCAGCATTTT. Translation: CASSPAGSNQPQHF.

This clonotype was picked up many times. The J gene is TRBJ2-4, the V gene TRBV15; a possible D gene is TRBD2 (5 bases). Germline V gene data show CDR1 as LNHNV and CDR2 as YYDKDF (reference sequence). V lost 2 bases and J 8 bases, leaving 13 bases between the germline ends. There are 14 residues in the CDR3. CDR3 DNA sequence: TGTGCCACCAGCAGACCACAGAGGGAAGACATTCAGTACTTC. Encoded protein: CATSRPQREDIQYF.

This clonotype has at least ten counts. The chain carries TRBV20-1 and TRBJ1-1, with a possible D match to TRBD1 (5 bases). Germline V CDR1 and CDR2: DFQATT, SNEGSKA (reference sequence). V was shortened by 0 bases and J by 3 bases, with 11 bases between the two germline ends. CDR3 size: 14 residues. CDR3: CSARDFQGDTEAFF. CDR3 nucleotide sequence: TGCAGTGCTAGAGATTTCCAGGGTGACACTGAAGCTTTCTTT.

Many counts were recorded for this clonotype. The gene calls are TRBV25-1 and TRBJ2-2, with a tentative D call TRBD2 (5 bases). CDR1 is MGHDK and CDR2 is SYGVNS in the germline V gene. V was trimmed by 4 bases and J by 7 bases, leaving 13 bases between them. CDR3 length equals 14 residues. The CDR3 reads CASSVWTDNGELFF. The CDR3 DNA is TGTGCCAGCAGTGTATGGACTGACAACGGGGAGCTGTTTTTT.

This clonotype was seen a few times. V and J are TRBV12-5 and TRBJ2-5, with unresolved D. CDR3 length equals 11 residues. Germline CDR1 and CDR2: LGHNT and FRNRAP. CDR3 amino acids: CALSLSETQYF. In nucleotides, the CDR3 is TGTGCCTTATCCCTTTCAGAGACCCAGTACTTC.